The 5 T cell receptor beta chains below all came from one sample that was sequenced in a study of blood T cell repertoires in COVID-19. Using immunoSEQ multiplex PCR, the repertoire was profiled, and TCRdb retains in-frame clones only, with some absent. The table includes some 150,000 clones, about 88% detected once. The sample consisted of peripheral blood. The receptor source for this set is a woman at least 80 years old in a cohort sampled during active or convalescent COVID-19.

V gene TRBV10-3 combines with J gene TRBJ2-2; 12 nucleotides line up with TRBD1. J lost 4 bases, V lost 6 bases, and 9 bases had no gene match. CDR1 is ENHRY and CDR2 is SYGVKD in the germline V gene. There are 17 residues in the CDR3. CDR3 amino acids: CAISSRDRGLSTGELFF. The CDR3 DNA reads TGTGCCATCAGCAGCCGGGACAGGGGGCTAAGCACCGGGGAGCTGTTTTTT.

V and J are TRBV5-1 and TRBJ1-3, with D uncertain. The germline CDR1 and CDR2 sequences are SGHRS and YFSETQ. This CDR3 contains 16 residues. The V gene lost 2 bases and the J gene lost 0 bases, with 12 bases spanning the gap. In DNA, the CDR3 is TGCGCCAGCAGCTTAGGAGATATCCTCTCTGGAAACACCATATATTTT. It yields the protein CASSLGDILSGNTIYF. The variable domain in full, completed from reference TRBV5-1 and TRBJ1-3, reads KAGVTQTPRYLIKTRGQQVTLSCSPISGHRSVSWYQQTPGQGLQFLFEYFSETQRNKGNFPGRFSGRQFSNSRSEMNVSTLELGDSALYLCASSLGDILSGNTIYFGEGSWLTVV.

The V call is TRBV28, the J call TRBJ1-3; D is uncertain. The CDR3 consists of 14 residues. Germline CDR1 and CDR2: MDHEN and SYDVKM. V was cut by 3 bases and J by 9 bases, with 15 bases left in between. CDR3 amino acids: CASSFTDSGVTIYF. The CDR3 bases are TGTGCCAGCAGTTTCACAGACTCCGGGGTCACCATATATTTT.

The rearrangement joins TRBV6-2 or TRBV6-3 to TRBJ1-5, with D maybe TRBD1 (6 bases). The V and J ends lost 0 bases and 3 bases respectively, with 15 bases between them. CDR3 length equals 17 residues. Germline V gives CDR1 MNHEY, CDR2 SVGEGT. The CDR3: CASSYSWGRGFNQPQHF. The CDR3 DNA reads as TGTGCCAGCAGTTACTCTTGGGGCAGGGGCTTCAATCAGCCCCAGCATTTT.

This chain joins TRBV5-4 and TRBJ1-2; the D gene is possibly TRBD1 (6 bases). The CDR3 has 14 residues. Germline V gene lookup returns CDR1 SGHNT and CDR2 YYREEE (reference sequence). Trimming stripped 4 bases from V and 2 bases from J, with 12 bases between. CDR3: CASSAGGLNYGYTF. The CDR3 coding sequence is TGTGCCAGCAGCGCCGGGGGGCTCAACTATGGCTACACCTTC.